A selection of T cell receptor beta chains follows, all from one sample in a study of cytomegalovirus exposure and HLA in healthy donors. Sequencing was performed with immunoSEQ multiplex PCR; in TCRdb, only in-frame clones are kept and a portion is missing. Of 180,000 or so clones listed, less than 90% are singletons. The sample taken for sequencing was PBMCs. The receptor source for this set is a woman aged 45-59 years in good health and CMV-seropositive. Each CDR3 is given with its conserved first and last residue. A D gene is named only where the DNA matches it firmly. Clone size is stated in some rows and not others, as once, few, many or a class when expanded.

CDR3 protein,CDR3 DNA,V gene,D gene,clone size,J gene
CASSQGTYGGTDTQYF,TGCGCCAGCAGCCAAGGCACGTACGGTGGCACAGATACGCAGTATTTT,TRBV4-3,NA,once,TRBJ2-3
CASSKLAGANTGELFF,TGCGCCAGCAGCAAACTAGCGGGGGCGAACACCGGGGAGCTGTTTTTT,TRBV5-1,TRBD2,NA,TRBJ2-2
CSVGTGDTEAFF,TGCAGCGTTGGGACAGGGGACACTGAAGCTTTCTTT,TRBV29-1,TRBD1,once,TRBJ1-1
CSSSSRGPYNEQFF,TGTTCCAGCAGCTCCAGGGGCCCCTACAATGAGCAGTTCTTC,TRBV7-9,NA,NA,TRBJ2-1
CASSQDLSGRGTDTQYF,TGCGCCAGCAGCCAAGATCTTAGCGGGAGGGGAACAGATACGCAGTATTTT,TRBV4-3,TRBD2,NA,TRBJ2-3
CASSQEITSGSWADTQYF,TGCGCCAGCAGCCAAGAAATCACTAGCGGGAGTTGGGCAGATACGCAGTATTTT,TRBV4-1,TRBD2,NA,TRBJ2-3
CAWSALIEQYF,TGTGCCTGGAGTGCTTTAATCGAGCAGTACTTC,TRBV30,NA,NA,TRBJ2-7
CASLEALNTEAFF,TGTGCCAGTTTGGAGGCCTTGAACACTGAAGCTTTCTTT,TRBV19,NA,NA,TRBJ1-1
CASGQTAHSYEQYF,TGTGCCAGCGGACAGACAGCCCACTCCTACGAGCAGTACTTC,TRBV7-6,NA,NA,TRBJ2-7
CASSSSTSGTTDTQYF,TGTGCCAGCAGCTCCTCGACTAGCGGGACCACAGATACGCAGTATTTT,TRBV11-2,TRBD2,NA,TRBJ2-3
CASSVAPAGEGEQFF,TGTGCCAGCAGCGTAGCTCCAGCGGGAGAAGGGGAGCAGTTCTTC,TRBV9,TRBD2,few,TRBJ2-1
CASSLSGTFSEKLFF,TGTGCCAGCAGTTTGTCCGGGACTTTCAGTGAAAAACTGTTTTTT,TRBV27,NA,NA,TRBJ1-4
CATTLAPGRNQPQHF,TGTGCCACCACCCTTGCGCCGGGGAGAAATCAGCCCCAGCATTTT,TRBV19,NA,NA,TRBJ1-5
CASSWGDILAGNIQYF,TGTGCCAGCAGCTGGGGGGACATCTTAGCGGGAAACATTCAGTACTTC,TRBV5-6,NA,NA,TRBJ2-4
CASSFPGSDTQYF,TGTGCCAGCAGTTTTCCGGGGTCAGATACGCAGTATTTT,TRBV5-4,NA,NA,TRBJ2-3
CASSDRGGLGTEAFF,TGCGCCAGCAGTGATAGGGGGGGCTTGGGCACTGAAGCTTTCTTT,TRBV10-2,NA,NA,TRBJ1-1
CASSLGGARVLYEQYF,TGTGCCAGCAGCTTAGGGGGGGCGAGGGTCCTTTACGAGCAGTACTTC,TRBV28,NA,NA,TRBJ2-7
CASSINRDPTEAFF,TGTGCCAGCAGCATAAACAGGGACCCCACTGAAGCTTTCTTT,TRBV7-2,NA,NA,TRBJ1-1
CASSSGQLATNEKLFF,TGTGCCAGCAGCTCCGGACAGCTGGCAACTAATGAAAAACTGTTTTTT,TRBV11-1,NA,NA,TRBJ1-4
CASSYMDRGQGGYTF,TGTGCCAGCAGTTACATGGACAGGGGGCAAGGAGGCTACACCTTC,TRBV6-5,TRBD1,NA,TRBJ1-2
CAWIAGTGLLRGAFF,TGTGCCTGGATCGCCGGGACAGGGCTTCTCCGGGGAGCTTTCTTT,TRBV30,TRBD1,NA,TRBJ1-1
CASSETSGGAPDTQYF,TGCGCCAGCAGTGAGACTAGCGGGGGGGCGCCAGATACGCAGTATTTT,TRBV10-1,TRBD2,NA,TRBJ2-3
CSVTSGDPYEQYF,TGCAGCGTAACTAGCGGGGACCCCTACGAGCAGTACTTC,TRBV29-1,TRBD2,NA,TRBJ2-7
CAISDRSFNYGYTF,TGTGCCATCAGTGACAGGTCTTTTAACTATGGCTACACCTTC,TRBV10-3,NA,NA,TRBJ1-2
CASHSFDRGAGANVLTF,TGTGCCAGCCACTCCTTTGACAGGGGGGCTGGGGCCAACGTCCTGACTTTC,TRBV7-2,TRBD1,NA,TRBJ2-6
CASSISSGQAAPGWPQHF,TGTGCCAGTAGTATATCTTCTGGACAGGCGGCACCCGGGTGGCCCCAGCATTTT,TRBV19,TRBD1,NA,TRBJ1-5
CASSPGRGGETQYF,TGTGCTAGCAGCCCTGGCCGAGGGGGAGAGACCCAGTACTTC,TRBV7-7,NA,once,TRBJ2-5
CASSFSRADYNEQFF,TGTGCCAGCAGCTTCTCCAGGGCGGATTACAATGAGCAGTTCTTC,TRBV7-2,NA,NA,TRBJ2-1
CSVVAGVDGQYF,TGCAGCGTGGTGGCGGGTGTTGACGGGCAGTACTTC,TRBV29-1,NA,NA,TRBJ2-7
CASSLRGGWRTDTQYF,TGTGCCAGCAGCTTAAGGGGGGGGTGGCGCACAGATACGCAGTATTTT,TRBV7-2,NA,few,TRBJ2-3
CASSRLTGMPTNEKLFF,TGCGCCAGCAGCCGCTTGACGGGGATGCCAACTAATGAAAAACTGTTTTTT,TRBV5-1,NA,NA,TRBJ1-4
CASSPLGLDNEQFF,TGTGCCAGCTCACCTCTCGGACTAGACAATGAGCAGTTCTTC,TRBV18,TRBD2,NA,TRBJ2-1
CASSEIGQGGYGYTF,TGTGCCAGCAGTGAGATTGGACAGGGAGGCTATGGCTACACCTTC,TRBV2,TRBD1,few,TRBJ1-2
CASSESPGRSVNGYTF,TGTGCCAGCAGCGAGAGTCCCGGGAGGTCAGTAAATGGCTACACCTTC,TRBV27,NA,NA,TRBJ1-2
CASSQGLAGFTGELFF,TGCGCCAGCAGCCAAGGCCTAGCGGGGTTCACCGGGGAGCTGTTTTTT,TRBV4-1,TRBD2,NA,TRBJ2-2
CASSGRLAGRGREQFF,TGTGCCAGTAGTGGCCGACTAGCGGGAAGGGGAAGGGAGCAGTTCTTC,TRBV19,TRBD2,once,TRBJ2-1
CASSQESTGGGGYTF,TGCGCCAGCAGCCAAGAGAGCACAGGGGGGGGAGGCTACACCTTC,TRBV4-3,TRBD1,NA,TRBJ1-2
CASSLDRGNEQFF,TGTGCCAGCAGCTTAGATAGGGGCAATGAGCAGTTCTTC,TRBV11-2,NA,NA,TRBJ2-1
CASSRAGGYTGELFF,TGTGCCAGCAGTAGAGCGGGGGGATACACCGGGGAGCTGTTTTTT,TRBV6-5,TRBD2,NA,TRBJ2-2
CARSAVGQGADYGYTF,TGTGCCAGAAGCGCGGTAGGACAGGGGGCAGACTATGGCTACACCTTC,TRBV5-3,TRBD1,NA,TRBJ1-2
CASSFQGQVLHEQYF,TGTGCCAGCAGCTTTCAGGGACAGGTGCTTCACGAGCAGTACTTC,TRBV5-5,TRBD1,NA,TRBJ2-7
CASSVGTSGGASTDTQYF,TGTGCCAGCAGTGTAGGGACTAGCGGGGGGGCTAGCACAGATACGCAGTATTTT,TRBV6-4,TRBD2,few,TRBJ2-3
CASTRDNEQFF,TGTGCCAGCACGCGGGACAATGAGCAGTTCTTC,TRBV6-5,NA,few,TRBJ2-1
CASSLGADLLDGYTF,TGTGCCAGCAGCTTGGGGGCCGATCTACTGGATGGCTACACCTTC,TRBV7-9,NA,NA,TRBJ1-2
CASSSGGQDTDTQYF,TGCGCCAGCAGCTCAGGGGGCCAGGACACAGATACGCAGTATTTT,TRBV5-1,TRBD1,NA,TRBJ2-3
CASSLVGDRRGYTF,TGCGCCAGCAGCTTGGTGGGTGACAGGCGGGGGTACACCTTC,TRBV5-1,NA,NA,TRBJ1-2
CASSFTANRGGETQYF,TGTGCCAGCAGCTTCACCGCCAACAGGGGGGGGGAGACCCAGTACTTC,TRBV7-2,NA,NA,TRBJ2-5
CASSSDRGRTDTQYF,TGTGCCAGCAGCTCGGACAGGGGGCGAACAGATACGCAGTATTTT,TRBV5-6,TRBD1,NA,TRBJ2-3
CASSFQETQYF,TGTGCCAGCAGCTTCCAGGAGACCCAGTACTTC,TRBV5-4,NA,few,TRBJ2-5
CASSFQGQETQYF,TGTGCCAGCAGCTTCCAGGGACAAGAGACCCAGTACTTC,TRBV7-2,NA,few,TRBJ2-5
CASRETSGISYSEQFF,TGTGCCAGCAGGGAAACTAGCGGCATTTCCTACAGTGAGCAGTTCTTC,TRBV13,TRBD2,once,TRBJ2-1
CASSLEMWRDYEQYF,TGTGCCAGCAGCTTAGAGATGTGGAGGGACTACGAGCAGTACTTC,TRBV7-9,NA,NA,TRBJ2-7
CASRVGLAGGPSSEQYF,TGTGCCAGCAGGGTGGGTCTAGCGGGAGGGCCATCCTCCGAGCAGTACTTC,TRBV27,TRBD2,NA,TRBJ2-7